These T cell receptor beta chains were read from a single sample in a study of blood T cell repertoires in COVID-19. The table came from immunoSEQ multiplex PCR; TCRdb's copy has only in-frame clones and leaves some out. This sample has around 150,000 clones, with roughly four fifths found just once. The sequenced material came from peripheral blood. Receptors were obtained from a woman of 80 years or more with acute or convalescent COVID-19. The CDR3 runs from the conserved cysteine through the conserved F or W. D genes are given only for firm matches. Not every row has a clone size; where given, it reads once, few, many or a size class.

TRBD2 | TRBJ2-5 | TRBV30 | . | CAWKASGSWETQYF | TGTGCCTGGAAGGCTAGCGGGAGCTGGGAGACCCAGTACTTC
. | TRBJ2-3 | TRBV4-3 | . | CASSQDEGARTSTDTQYF | TGCGCCAGCAGCCAAGACGAAGGAGCCCGAACTAGCACAGATACGCAGTATTTT
. | TRBJ2-2 | TRBV5-1 | . | CASSGGHGTGELFF | TGCGCCAGCAGCGGGGGACACGGCACCGGGGAGCTGTTTTTT
TRBD1 | TRBJ1-5 | TRBV4-1 | . | CASSLRGTGAYNQPQHF | TGCGCCAGCAGCCTAAGAGGGACAGGGGCCTACAATCAGCCCCAGCATTTT
. | TRBJ1-5 | TRBV3-1/TRBV3-2 | few | CASSQATGEYSNQPQHF | TGTGCCAGCAGCCAAGCCACAGGAGAATATAGCAATCAGCCCCAGCATTTT
. | TRBJ2-7 | TRBV5-1 | . | CASTRDGSSYEQYF | TGCGCCAGCACCAGGGACGGGAGCTCCTACGAGCAGTACTTC
. | TRBJ1-1 | TRBV6-1 | . | CASSELQGKGTEAFF | TGTGCCAGCAGTGAACTGCAGGGTAAGGGCACTGAAGCTTTCTTT
TRBD1 | TRBJ1-5 | TRBV28 | . | CASSLGDRKEPQHF | TGTGCCAGCAGTTTAGGGGACAGAAAAGAGCCCCAGCATTTT
TRBD2 | TRBJ2-7 | TRBV5-1 | . | CASSNLGRGSSYEQYF | TGCGCCAGCAGCAACTTAGGGAGGGGCAGCTCCTACGAGCAGTACTTC
TRBD1 | TRBJ2-5 | TRBV7-7 | . | CASSFDGTGVETQYF | TGTGCCAGCAGTTTTGACGGGACAGGGGTAGAGACCCAGTACTTC
. | TRBJ1-1 | TRBV18 | . | CASSPQANTEAFF | TGTGCCAGCTCCCCGCAAGCGAACACTGAAGCTTTCTTT
TRBD1 | TRBJ1-5 | TRBV30 | . | CAWSATGGGQPQHF | TGTGCCTGGAGTGCGACAGGGGGAGGTCAGCCCCAGCATTTT
. | TRBJ2-3 | TRBV19 | . | CASRRSGFTDTQYF | TGTGCCAGTAGACGTAGCGGATTCACAGATACGCAGTATTTT
. | TRBJ2-7 | TRBV6-5 | . | CASSYQGLLEYEQYF | TGTGCCAGCAGTTATCAAGGACTTTTGGAATACGAGCAGTACTTC
. | TRBJ2-2 | TRBV21-1 | . | CASSKANHRGLNTGELFF | TGTGCCAGCAGCAAAGCGAATCACAGGGGGCTGAACACCGGGGAGCTGTTTTTT
TRBD2 | TRBJ2-3 | TRBV7-9 | . | CASSSTSSGADTQYF | TGTGCCAGCAGCTCGACCTCTAGCGGTGCAGATACGCAGTATTTT
. | TRBJ2-2 | TRBV7-2 | . | CASSLLWNTGELFF | TGTGCCAGCAGCCTTCTGTGGAACACCGGGGAGCTGTTTTTT
TRBD2 | TRBJ2-7 | TRBV7-9 | . | CASSLAELAGGYEQYF | TGTGCCAGCAGCTTAGCGGAACTAGCGGGAGGATACGAGCAGTACTTC
. | TRBJ2-3 | TRBV14 | . | CASSQARATTDTQYF | TGTGCCAGCAGCCAAGCGAGGGCCACCACAGATACGCAGTATTTT
TRBD1 | TRBJ1-5 | TRBV19 | . | CASSLRDRGINQPQHF | TGTGCCAGTAGCCTCCGGGACAGGGGGATCAATCAGCCCCAGCATTTT
. | TRBJ1-4 | TRBV19 | . | CASSVARTEFGKLFF | TGTGCCAGTAGTGTCGCCCGGACAGAGTTTGGGAAACTGTTTTTT
TRBD1 | TRBJ1-1 | TRBV2 | . | CASDNRGRGTEAFF | TGTGCCAGCGATAACAGGGGGCGCGGCACTGAAGCTTTCTTT
. | TRBJ2-1 | TRBV7-9 | . | CASSLLSSSYNEQFF | TGTGCCAGCAGCTTACTCTCGAGCTCCTACAATGAGCAGTTCTTC
. | TRBJ1-1 | TRBV7-9 | . | CASSLGIFGGVGTEAFF | TGTGCCAGCAGCTTAGGGATATTCGGAGGGGTTGGGACTGAAGCTTTCTTT
. | TRBJ2-1 | TRBV30 | once | CAWSVSTSRGNEQFF | TGTGCCTGGAGTGTATCAACTAGCCGGGGGAATGAGCAGTTCTTC
TRBD1 | TRBJ2-1 | TRBV19 | . | CARKTRGQDNEQFF | TGTGCCAGAAAGACCAGGGGGCAAGACAATGAGCAGTTCTTC